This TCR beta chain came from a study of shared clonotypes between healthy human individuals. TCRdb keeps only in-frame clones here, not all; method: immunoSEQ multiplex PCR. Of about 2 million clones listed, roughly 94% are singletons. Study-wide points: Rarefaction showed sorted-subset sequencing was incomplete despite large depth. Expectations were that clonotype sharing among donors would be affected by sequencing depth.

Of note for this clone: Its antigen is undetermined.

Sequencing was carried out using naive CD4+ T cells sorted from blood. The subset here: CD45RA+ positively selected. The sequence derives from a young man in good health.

CDR3 loop: CASSTGQTSYEQYF. The CDR3 DNA is TGCGCCAGCAGCACGGGACAGACCTCCTACGAGCAGTACTTC. This chain uses TRBV5-1 with TRBJ2-7; TRBD1 matches at 7 bases. The CDR3 runs to 14 residues. The V gene end was trimmed by 4 bases and the J gene end by 0 bases; junction bases not matched to a gene: 4. The germline CDR1 and CDR2 sequences are SGHRS and YFSETQ.